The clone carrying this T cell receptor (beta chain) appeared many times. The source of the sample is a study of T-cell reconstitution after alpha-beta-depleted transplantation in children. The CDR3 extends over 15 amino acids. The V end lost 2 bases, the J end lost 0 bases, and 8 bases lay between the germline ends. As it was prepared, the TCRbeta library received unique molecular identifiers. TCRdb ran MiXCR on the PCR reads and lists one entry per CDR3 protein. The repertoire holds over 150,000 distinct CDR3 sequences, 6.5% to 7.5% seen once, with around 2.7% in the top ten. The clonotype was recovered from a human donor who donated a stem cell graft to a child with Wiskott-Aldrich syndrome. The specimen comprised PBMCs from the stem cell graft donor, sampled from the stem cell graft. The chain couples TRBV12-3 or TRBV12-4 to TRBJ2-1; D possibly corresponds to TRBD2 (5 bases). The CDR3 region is CASSLKRSSYNEQFF. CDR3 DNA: TGTGCCAGCAGTTTAAAGCGGAGCTCCTACAATGAGCAGTTCTTC.